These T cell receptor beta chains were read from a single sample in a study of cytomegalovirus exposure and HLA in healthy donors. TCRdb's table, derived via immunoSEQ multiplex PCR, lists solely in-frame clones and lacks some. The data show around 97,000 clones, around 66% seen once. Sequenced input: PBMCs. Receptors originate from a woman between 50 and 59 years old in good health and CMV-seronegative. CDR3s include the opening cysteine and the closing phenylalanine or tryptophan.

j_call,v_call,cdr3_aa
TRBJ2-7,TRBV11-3,CASSLVNRGEQYF
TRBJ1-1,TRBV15,CATSTDRSRGKTEAFF
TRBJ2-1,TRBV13,CASSSRRLAGAHNEQFF
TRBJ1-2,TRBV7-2,CASSLGREANYGYTF
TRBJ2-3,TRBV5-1,CASSLPIAGESDTQYF
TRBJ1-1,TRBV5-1,CASSLAVGGTVNTEAFF
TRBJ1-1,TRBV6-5,CASSERGSLEAFF
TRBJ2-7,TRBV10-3,CAFGTGGSYEQYF
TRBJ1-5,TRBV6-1,CASSEDRGSQPQHF
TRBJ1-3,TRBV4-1,CASSQGAGNTIYF
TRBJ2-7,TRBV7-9,CASSHTGDEQYF
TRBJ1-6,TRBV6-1,CASSEVLRGSPLHF
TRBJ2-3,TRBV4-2,CASSQEQLGGSTDTQYF
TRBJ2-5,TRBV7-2,CASSSGLAGYQETQYF
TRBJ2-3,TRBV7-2,CASTKGATDTQYF
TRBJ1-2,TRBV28,CASSSSVPQQGYTF
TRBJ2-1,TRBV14,CASSQARDRGFSVSYNEQFF
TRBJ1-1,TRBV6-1,CASRTGGAYTEAFF
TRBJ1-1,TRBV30,CAWSVGGEAFF
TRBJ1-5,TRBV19,CASSIATRQPQHF
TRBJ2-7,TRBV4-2,CASSQEGTGSYEQYF
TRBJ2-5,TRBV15,CATRTGQGQETQYF
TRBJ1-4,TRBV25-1,CASGNRATNEKLFF
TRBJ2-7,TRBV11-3,CASSLAGRTVYDQYF
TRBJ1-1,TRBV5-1,CASSLRGGTEAFF
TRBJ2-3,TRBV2,CASSVTEGGGSPSTDTQYF
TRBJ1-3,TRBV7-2,CASSSPGGNTIYF
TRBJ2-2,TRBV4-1,CASSQDWTGSTGELFF
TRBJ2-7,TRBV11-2,CASSLDYSGAWYEQYF
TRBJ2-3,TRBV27,CASSTRVGGSTDTQYF
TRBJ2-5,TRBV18,CASSPRDRQETQYF
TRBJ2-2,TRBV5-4,CASSLAGTGDTGELFF
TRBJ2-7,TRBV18,CASSPRAGGYEQYF
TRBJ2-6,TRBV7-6,CASSLYSGANVLTF
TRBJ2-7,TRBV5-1,CASSFTQGARYEQYF
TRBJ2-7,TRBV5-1,CASSLSVGLHYEQYF
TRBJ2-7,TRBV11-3,CASSLTGLAAYEQYF
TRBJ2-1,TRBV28,CASSLLAGGGYNEQFF
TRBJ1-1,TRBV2,CASSAGPFEAFF
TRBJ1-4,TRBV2,CASSTPFGSEKLFF
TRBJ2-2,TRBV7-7,CASSFLDTGELFF
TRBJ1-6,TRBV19,CASSVTTQGASPLHF
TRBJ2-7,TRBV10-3,CAISERGLAGDEQYF
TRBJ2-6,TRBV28,CASSHPGQGYSGANVLTF
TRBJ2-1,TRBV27,CASSSLAALSSYNEQFF
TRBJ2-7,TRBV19,CASIGRSDDTQFKNEQYF
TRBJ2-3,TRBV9,CASSEDRDYTDTQYF
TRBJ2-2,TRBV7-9,CASSLARSATGELFF
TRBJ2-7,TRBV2,CASRSRTSSYEQYF
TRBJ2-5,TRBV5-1,CASSLMPGGEETQYF
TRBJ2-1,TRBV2,CASSDPLEGEQFF
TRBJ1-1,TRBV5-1,CASSLAVGATEAFF
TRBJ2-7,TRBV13,CASSHSRRDRYEQYF
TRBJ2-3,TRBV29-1,CSVTDIAGKTHYTDTQYF
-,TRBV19,CASSHRGPYEQYF